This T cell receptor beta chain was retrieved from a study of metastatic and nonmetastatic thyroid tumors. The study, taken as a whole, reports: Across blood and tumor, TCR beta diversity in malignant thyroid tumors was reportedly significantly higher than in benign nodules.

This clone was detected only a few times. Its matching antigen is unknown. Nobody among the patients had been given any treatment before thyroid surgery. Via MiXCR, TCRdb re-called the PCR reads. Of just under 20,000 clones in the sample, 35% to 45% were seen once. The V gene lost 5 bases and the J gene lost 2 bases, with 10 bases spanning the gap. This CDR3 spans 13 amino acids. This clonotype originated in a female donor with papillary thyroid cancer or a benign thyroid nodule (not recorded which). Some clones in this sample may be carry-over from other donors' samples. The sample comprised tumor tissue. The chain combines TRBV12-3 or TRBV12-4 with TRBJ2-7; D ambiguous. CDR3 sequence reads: CASSPAPTYEQYF. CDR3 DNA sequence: TGTGCCAGCAGTCCGGCACCAACCTACGAGCAGTACTTC.